This T cell receptor beta chain is from a study of radiation and T cells in renal cell carcinoma. Libraries were prepared by immunoSEQ multiplex PCR; TCRdb keeps only in-frame clonotypes and omits some of them. This sample carries around 140,000 clones, 86% of them seen once, and the ten largest clones take over 15%. CDR1 and CDR2 from the germline V gene are SGHAT and FQNNGV. CDR3 length equals 13 residues. Trimming left V 0 bases short and J 5 bases short, with 7 bases between. Points on this clone: Its specificity is not known.

General study points: From baseline, blood top tumor clonotypes peaked at 2 weeks post-radiation.

Indicated time point: blood 4 weeks post-SBRT, at nephrectomy. Treatment defined: 15 Gy SBRT to primary tumor, nephrectomy 4 weeks later. The tumor was a clear cell renal cell carcinoma. V is TRBV11-2 and J is TRBJ1-2; D is ambiguous. This sample comprised blood, obtained from a patient whose treatment included radiotherapy and nephrectomy. This clonotype originated in a woman in her forties or fifties with renal cell carcinoma. CDR3 in amino acids: CASSLDLGYGYTF. The CDR3 nucleotides are TGTGCCAGCAGCTTAGATCTAGGATATGGCTACACCTTC.